This T cell receptor delta chain is drawn from a study of Vδ1+ human thymocytes. Findings and caveats of the study: Thymic delta-chain repertoires held 15% to 20% Vdelta2 sequences and few Vdelta3, despite high sort purity. Thymic TRG and TRD repertoires appeared highly polyclonal, with Gaussian CDR3 length distributions.

The V and J ends lost 2 bases and 3 bases, in that order; junction bases with no gene match: 27. Germline CDR1 is TSWWSYY and CDR2 is QGS. This CDR3 is 24 amino acids long. After alphabeta T cell depletion, CD3+ Vdelta1+ Vdelta2- thymocytes were sorted. Of note for this clone: No antigen is known for it.

The template was reverse-transcribed extracted RNA. Multiplex PCR used pooled V-gene forward primers and a constant-region reverse primer to amplify CDR3s. TCRdb reanalysed the multiplex PCR reads with CATT. Altogether about 53,000 delta-chain clones are present, more than 13% being singletons, with the ten largest covering 0.3% to 0.45%. The J gene is TRDJ2, the V gene TRDV1; 10 bases fit TRDD3. The sequence came from a girl less than two years old who had congenital heart surgery. Sequenced material: Vdelta1+ gamma-delta thymocytes from the thymus. Sample subset: FACS-sorted CD3+ TCRalphabeta- TCRVdelta1+ TCRVdelta2- thymocytes. DNA of the CDR3: TGTGCTCTTGGGGAAGTTTTCGATGTTTCCTACCCTGGGGGATATTTCGTGGTGACAGCACAACTCTTCTTT. This sequence encodes CALGEVFDVSYPGGYFVVTAQLFF.